This is a list of T cell receptor beta chains from one sample in a study of CD8 T cells in Susac syndrome. TCRdb ran MiXCR on the immunoSEQ multiplex PCR reads and lists one entry per CDR3 protein. This repertoire shows roughly 120,000 distinct CDR3 sequences, 90% to 95% found once; its top ten account for about 0.13%. Sequences were obtained from CD4+ T cells from PBMCs. These receptor sequences come from a human donor with multiple sclerosis. Each CDR3 is given with its conserved first and last residue. D genes are given only for firm matches. Clone size is stated in some rows and not others, as once, few, many or a class when expanded.

. . TRBJ2-3 TRBV7-2 CASSFSPTTDTQYF TGTGCCAGCAGCTTCTCGCCGACCACAGATACGCAGTATTTT
few . TRBJ2-6 TRBV30 CAWGAGANVLTF TGTGCCTGGGGCGCTGGGGCCAACGTCCTGACTTTC
. . TRBJ1-3 TRBV15 CATSRGSGERNTIYF TGTGCCACCAGCAGAGGGTCTGGGGAAAGAAACACCATATATTTT
. TRBD2 TRBJ2-1 TRBV27 CASSLSRGLLKYNEQFF TGTGCCAGCAGCCTAAGCCGGGGACTATTGAAATACAATGAGCAGTTCTTC
. . TRBJ2-3 TRBV6-2/TRBV6-3 CASSRMFGATNTQYF TGTGCCAGCAGCCGAATGTTCGGAGCCACTAATACGCAGTATTTT
. . TRBJ2-6 TRBV18 CASSPGMAGANVLTF TGTGCCAGCTCGCCGGGGATGGCTGGGGCCAACGTCCTGACTTTC
. . TRBJ1-2 TRBV7-2 CASTPRTIYGYTF TGTGCCAGCACCCCGAGGACGATCTATGGCTACACCTTC
. . TRBJ1-1 TRBV20-1 CSARGDTNTEAFF TGCAGTGCTAGAGGGGACACGAACACTGAAGCTTTCTTT
. TRBD1 TRBJ2-1 TRBV12-3/TRBV12-4 CASSLGRGPLGNEQFF TGTGCCAGCAGTTTAGGAAGGGGGCCTCTCGGGAATGAGCAGTTCTTC
once . TRBJ2-1 TRBV5-4 CASSLGPPRTYNEQFF TGTGCCAGCAGCTTGGGGCCACCGAGGACCTACAATGAGCAGTTCTTC
. . TRBJ2-1 TRBV5-1 CASSLDPTGSGAYNEQFF TGCGCCAGCAGCTTGGATCCGACAGGGTCGGGAGCCTACAATGAGCAGTTCTTC
. . TRBJ1-1 TRBV6-1 CASSDRIGNTEAFF TGTGCCAGCAGTGATCGGATCGGGAACACTGAAGCTTTCTTT
. . TRBJ2-5 TRBV12-5 CASGSPRETQYF TGTGCTAGTGGTTCCCCCCGAGAGACCCAGTACTTC
. . TRBJ2-7 TRBV4-1 CASSQGPGEQYF TGCGCCAGCAGCCAAGGGCCGGGCGAGCAGTACTTC
few . TRBJ2-5 TRBV11-2 CASSLDQRAQYF TGTGCCAGCAGCTTAGATCAACGGGCCCAGTACTTC
. TRBD1 TRBJ1-1 TRBV7-9 CASSPTGRTEAFF TGTGCCAGCAGCCCGACAGGGCGCACTGAAGCTTTCTTT
. . TRBJ1-6 TRBV4-3 CASSQDWGQYSPLHF TGCGCCAGCAGCCAAGATTGGGGGCAATATTCACCCCTCCACTTT